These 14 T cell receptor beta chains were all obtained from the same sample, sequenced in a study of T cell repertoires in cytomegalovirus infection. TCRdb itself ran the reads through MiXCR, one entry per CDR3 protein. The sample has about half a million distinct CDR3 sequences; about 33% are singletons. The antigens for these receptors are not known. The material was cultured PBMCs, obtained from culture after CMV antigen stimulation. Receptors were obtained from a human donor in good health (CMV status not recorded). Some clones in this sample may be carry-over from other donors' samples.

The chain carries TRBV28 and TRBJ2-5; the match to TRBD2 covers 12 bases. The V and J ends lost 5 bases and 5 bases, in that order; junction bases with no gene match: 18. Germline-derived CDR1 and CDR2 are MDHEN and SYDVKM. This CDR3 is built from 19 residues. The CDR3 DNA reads TGTGCCAGCAGTCCGCTAGCGGGAGGGCCAGGGGGCCCGGGGGAGACCCAGTACTTC. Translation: CASSPLAGGPGGPGETQYF.

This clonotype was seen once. CDR3 nucleotides: TGTGCCAGCAGCCGCCCGACAGGGGGCCACTATGGCTACACCTTC. Its protein is CASSRPTGGHYGYTF. The chain joins TRBV7-4 to TRBJ1-2, with 10 positions matching TRBD1. In germline, CDR1 is SGHVT, CDR2 SQSDAQ. The J segment lost 3 bases and the V segment lost 5 bases, leaving 6 bases of the junction unmatched. The CDR3 totals 15 residues. Using reference TRBV7-4 and TRBJ1-2 for the parts outside the CDR3, the full variable domain is GAGVSQSPRYKVAKRGRDVALRCDSISGHVTLYWYRQTLGQGSEVLTYSQSDAQRDKSGRPSGRFSAERPERSVSTLKIQRTEQGDSAVYLCASSRPTGGHYGYTFGSGTRLTVV.

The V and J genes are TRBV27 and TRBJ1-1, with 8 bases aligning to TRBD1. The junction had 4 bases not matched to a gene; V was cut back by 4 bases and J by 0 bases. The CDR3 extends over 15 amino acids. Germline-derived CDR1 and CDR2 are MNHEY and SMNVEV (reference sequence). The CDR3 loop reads CASSYGTGMNTEAFF. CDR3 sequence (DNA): TGTGCCAGCAGTTATGGGACAGGAATGAACACTGAAGCTTTCTTT.

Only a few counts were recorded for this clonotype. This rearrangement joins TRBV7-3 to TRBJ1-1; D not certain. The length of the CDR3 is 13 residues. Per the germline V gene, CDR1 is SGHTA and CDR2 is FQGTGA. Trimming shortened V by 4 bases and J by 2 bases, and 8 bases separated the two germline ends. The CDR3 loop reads CASSSNTNTEAFF. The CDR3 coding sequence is TGTGCCAGCAGCTCTAATACTAACACTGAAGCTTTCTTT.

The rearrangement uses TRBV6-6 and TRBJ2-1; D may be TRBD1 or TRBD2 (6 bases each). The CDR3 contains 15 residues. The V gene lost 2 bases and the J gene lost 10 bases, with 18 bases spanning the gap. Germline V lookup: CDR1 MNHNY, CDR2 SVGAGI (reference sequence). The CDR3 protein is CASSYGILGAGEQFF. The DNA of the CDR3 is TGTGCCAGCAGTTACGGGATACTGGGGGCGGGGGAGCAGTTCTTC.

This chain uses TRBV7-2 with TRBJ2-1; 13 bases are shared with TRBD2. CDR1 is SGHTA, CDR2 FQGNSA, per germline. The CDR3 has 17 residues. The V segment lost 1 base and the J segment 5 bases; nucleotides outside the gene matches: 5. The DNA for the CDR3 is TGTGCCAGCAGCTTAGGCTGGGGACTAGCGGGAAACAATGAGCAGTTCTTC. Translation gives CASSLGWGLAGNNEQFF.

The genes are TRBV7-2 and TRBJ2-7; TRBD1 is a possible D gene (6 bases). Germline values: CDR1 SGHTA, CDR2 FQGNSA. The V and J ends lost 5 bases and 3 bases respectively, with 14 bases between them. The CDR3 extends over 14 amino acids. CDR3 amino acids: CASSPRSGDYEQYF. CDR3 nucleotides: TGTGCCAGCAGCCCGAGATCAGGGGACTACGAGCAGTACTTC.

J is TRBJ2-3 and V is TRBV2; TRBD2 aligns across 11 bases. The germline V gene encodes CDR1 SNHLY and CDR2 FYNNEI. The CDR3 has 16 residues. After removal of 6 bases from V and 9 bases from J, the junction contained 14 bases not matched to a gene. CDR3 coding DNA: TGTGCCAGCAGCCTAAATAGCGGGAGGGCGGTGCGGACGCAGTATTTT. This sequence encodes CASSLNSGRAVRTQYF. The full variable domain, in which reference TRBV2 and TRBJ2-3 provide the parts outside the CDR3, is EPEVTQTPSHQVTQMGQEVILRCVPISNHLYFYWYRQILGQKVEFLVSFYNNEISEKSEIFDDQFSVERPDGSNFTLKIRSTKLEDSAMYFCASSLNSGRAVRTQYFGPGTRLTVL.

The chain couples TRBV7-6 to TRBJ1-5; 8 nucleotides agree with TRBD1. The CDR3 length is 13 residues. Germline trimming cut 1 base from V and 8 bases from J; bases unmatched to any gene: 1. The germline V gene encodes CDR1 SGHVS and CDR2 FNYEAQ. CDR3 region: CASSLGQGKPQHF. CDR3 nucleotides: TGTGCCAGCAGCTTAGGACAGGGGAAGCCCCAGCATTTT.

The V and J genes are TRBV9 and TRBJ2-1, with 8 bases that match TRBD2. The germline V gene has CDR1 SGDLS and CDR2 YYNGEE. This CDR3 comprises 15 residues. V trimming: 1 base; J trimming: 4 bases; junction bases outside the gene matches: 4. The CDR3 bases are TGTGCCAGCAGCGTATCCAGCGGGAGTTACAATGAGCAGTTCTTC. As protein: CASSVSSGSYNEQFF.

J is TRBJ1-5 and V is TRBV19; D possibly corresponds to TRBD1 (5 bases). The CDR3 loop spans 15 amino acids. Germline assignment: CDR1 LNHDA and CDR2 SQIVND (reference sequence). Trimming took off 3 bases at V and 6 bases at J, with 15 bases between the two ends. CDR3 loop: CASSIQQGSGQPQHF. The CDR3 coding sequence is TGTGCCAGTAGTATTCAGCAGGGCTCGGGTCAGCCCCAGCATTTT.

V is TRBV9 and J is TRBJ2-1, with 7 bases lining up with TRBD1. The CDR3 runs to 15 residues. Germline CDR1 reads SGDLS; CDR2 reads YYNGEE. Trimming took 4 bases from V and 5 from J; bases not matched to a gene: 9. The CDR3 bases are TGTGCCAGCAGCCCGAGGGACAGTTTAAACAATGAGCAGTTCTTC. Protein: CASSPRDSLNNEQFF.

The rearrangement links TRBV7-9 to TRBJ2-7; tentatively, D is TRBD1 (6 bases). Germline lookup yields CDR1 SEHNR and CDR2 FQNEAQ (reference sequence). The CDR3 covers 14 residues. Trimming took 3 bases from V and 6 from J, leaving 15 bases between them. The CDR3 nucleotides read TGTGCCAGCAGCTTCGACAGTCTAGGGGGCGAGCAGTACTTC. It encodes CASSFDSLGGEQYF.

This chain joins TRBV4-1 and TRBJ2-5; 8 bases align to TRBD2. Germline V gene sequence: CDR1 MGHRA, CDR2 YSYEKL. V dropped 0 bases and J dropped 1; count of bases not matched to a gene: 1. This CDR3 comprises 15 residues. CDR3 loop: CASSQETSVQETQYF. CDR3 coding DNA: TGCGCCAGCAGCCAAGAGACTAGCGTCCAAGAGACCCAGTACTTC.